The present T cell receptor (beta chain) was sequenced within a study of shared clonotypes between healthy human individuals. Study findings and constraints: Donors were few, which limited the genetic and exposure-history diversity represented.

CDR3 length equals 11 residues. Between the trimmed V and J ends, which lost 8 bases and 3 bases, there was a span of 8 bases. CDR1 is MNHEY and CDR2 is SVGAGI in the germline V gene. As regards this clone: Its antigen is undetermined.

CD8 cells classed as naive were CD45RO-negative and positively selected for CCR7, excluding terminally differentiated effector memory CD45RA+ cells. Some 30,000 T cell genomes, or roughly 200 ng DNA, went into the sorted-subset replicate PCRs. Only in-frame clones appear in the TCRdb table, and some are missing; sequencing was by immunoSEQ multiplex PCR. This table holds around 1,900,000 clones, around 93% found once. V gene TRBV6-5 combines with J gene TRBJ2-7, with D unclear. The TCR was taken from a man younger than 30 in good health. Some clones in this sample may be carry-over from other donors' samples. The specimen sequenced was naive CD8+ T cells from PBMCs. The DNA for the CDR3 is TGTGCCAGCGGCTCAGTCTACGAGCAGTACTTC. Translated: CASGSVYEQYF.